This T cell receptor (beta chain) was recovered during a study of post-analysis software for immune sequencing data. Study-level results: Strong co-clustering by F measure was seen for same-batch samples.

Turning to this clonotype: Its antigen is still unknown.

The TCR beta cDNA libraries carried unique molecular identifiers. Researchers reported approximately 500,000 cDNA molecules coming from approximately 0.95 to 9.8 million T cells. TCRdb re-called the PCR reads through MiXCR, storing one row per CDR3 protein. The data contain about 160,000 distinct CDR3 sequences, 35% to 40% of them seen just once; the ten biggest clones take up over 25%. The material was blood, obtained after autologous hematopoietic stem cell transplantation. This sequence was found in a girl between 5 and 17 years old with multiple sclerosis.

The CDR3 DNA sequence: TGTGCCAGCAGCTTAAACTGGGAGTGGGGGAAAAACAATGAGCAGTTCTTC. It yields the protein CASSLNWEWGKNNEQFF. The chain is built from TRBV11-2 and TRBJ2-1, with D tentatively TRBD1 or TRBD2 (5 bases each). Germline loops: CDR1 SGHAT, CDR2 FQNNGV. CDR3 size: 17 residues. V dropped 2 bases and J dropped 5 bases, with 19 bases sitting between them.